This TCR beta chain was recorded in a study of identical twins. The CDR3 has 15 amino acids. The germline CDR1 and CDR2 sequences are DFQATT and SNEGSKA (reference sequence). V lost 3 bases and J lost 6, with 18 bases in between. MiXCR, applied by TCRdb to the 5' RACE reads, yields one record per CDR3 protein. This table has some 730,000 distinct CDR3 sequences, roughly 18% appearing once. These data also formed part of another study, on T cells expressing NK-cell markers.

Sequencing used PBMCs. The receptor was derived from a woman aged 18-29 years in good health. This chain connects TRBV20-1 to TRBJ2-1; no clear D. The CDR3 sequence is CSASARSKTFNEQFF. Here the CDR3 DNA reads TGCAGTGCTAGCGCCCGATCGAAGACTTTCAATGAGCAGTTCTTC.